Below, 16 T cell receptor beta chains from the same sample are listed, as sequenced in a study of blood T cells in healthy people across ages. The second PCR ran about 6 to 11 cycles with a sample-barcoded 5' primer and J-beta primers. Using its own MiXCR run on the 5' RACE reads, TCRdb lists one record per CDR3 protein. The table lists around 1,900,000 distinct CDR3 sequences, more than 35% of them singletons. Sequencing was carried out using blood. Source of these receptors: a human donor in good health.

CDR3: CSVLIFEAQYF. DNA for the CDR3: TGCAGCGTTCTTATCTTTGAGGCCCAGTACTTC. V usage is TRBV29-1 and J usage is TRBJ2-5; D is undetermined. CDR3 length: 11 residues. V was cut by 5 bases and J by 9 bases, with 13 bases left in between. Germline values: CDR1 SQVTM, CDR2 ANQGSEA.

The chain recombines TRBV7-2 with TRBJ2-3; D not resolved. Germline CDR1 and CDR2: SGHTA and FQGNSA. The V gene lost 6 bases and the J gene lost 4 bases, with 17 bases spanning the gap. This CDR3 contains 15 residues. CDR3: CASRINSLQSDTQYF. The CDR3 DNA follows: TGTGCCAGCAGAATCAACTCTTTACAGTCAGATACGCAGTATTTT.

This rearrangement joins TRBV5-1 to TRBJ1-4, with a tentative D call TRBD1 (5 bases). V was trimmed by 6 bases and J by 0 bases, leaving 9 bases between them. The CDR3 is 14 amino acids. CDR1 is SGHRS, CDR2 YFSETQ, per germline. The CDR3 loop is CASKDTSTNEKLFF. The CDR3 coding sequence is TGCGCCAGCAAGGACACCTCAACTAATGAAAAACTGTTTTTT.

The chain employs TRBV3-1 and TRBJ2-3; D may be TRBD1 (6 bases). The V and J ends lost 0 bases and 5 bases respectively, with 12 bases between them. The germline V gene encodes CDR1 LGHDT and CDR2 YNNKEL (reference sequence). The CDR3 totals 15 residues. CDR3: CASSQETQGIDTQYF. CDR3 DNA sequence: TGTGCCAGCAGCCAAGAGACTCAGGGGATAGATACGCAGTATTTT.

The chain carries TRBV12-3 or TRBV12-4 and TRBJ1-5; D is perhaps TRBD1 (6 bases). Trimming took off 3 bases at V and 6 bases at J, with 12 bases between the two ends. CDR3 length: 14 amino acids. This chain's CDR3 is CASSFAGGTQPQHF. DNA of the CDR3: TGTGCCAGCAGTTTTGCGGGGGGCACTCAGCCCCAGCATTTT.

The rearrangement links TRBV12-3 or TRBV12-4 to TRBJ2-1; tentative D call: TRBD2 (5 bases). The CDR3 length is 14 residues. V was cut by 3 bases and J by 6 bases, with 12 bases left in between. The CDR3, as DNA: TGTGCCAGCAGTTTTGCTTCGGGATTCAATGAGCAGTTCTTC. The encoded protein is CASSFASGFNEQFF.

V is TRBV7-3 and J is TRBJ1-2; D not resolved. The CDR3 extends over 12 amino acids. Trimming shortened V by 1 base and J by 8 bases, and 8 bases separated the two germline ends. The V gene's germline CDR1 is SGHTA and CDR2 FQGTGA. CDR3 coding DNA: TGTGCCAGCAGCTTAAACGGACGGGGCTACACCTTC. Amino acid sequence: CASSLNGRGYTF. Full variable domain (rest looked up from reference TRBV7-3 and TRBJ1-2): GAGVSQTPSNKVTEKGKYVELRCDPISGHTALYWYRQSLGQGPEFLIYFQGTGAADDSGLPNDRFFAVRPEGSVSTLKIQRTERGDSAVYLCASSLNGRGYTFGSGTRLTVV.

The chain couples TRBV29-1 to TRBJ1-5; D is possibly TRBD1 (5 bases). The germline V gene encodes CDR1 SQVTM and CDR2 ANQGSEA. V was clipped by 1 base and J by 3 bases, with 10 bases between them. The CDR3 runs 14 residues. The CDR3, as DNA: TGCAGCGTTGAAGGGCAGGGCGACAATCAGCCCCAGCATTTT. It encodes CSVEGQGDNQPQHF.

V usage is TRBV10-3 and J usage is TRBJ2-7; D gene ambiguous. V was clipped by 6 bases and J by 2 bases, with 17 bases between them. The CDR3 runs 15 residues. Germline assignment: CDR1 ENHRY and CDR2 SYGVKD. The CDR3 DNA reads as TGTGCCATCAGCAACACGCCCCTTGATACCTACGAGCAGTACTTC. It codes for CAISNTPLDTYEQYF.

A word on this clonotype: A read error may produce the germline difference seen at one junction end. The chain links TRBV28 to TRBJ2-5, with D tentatively TRBD2 (5 bases). CDR1 MDHEN and CDR2 SYDVKM come from the germline V gene. The CDR3 contains 15 residues. The CDR3 DNA reads TGTGCCAGCAGCTTACCCTTAGGACTGGAAGAGACCCAGCACTTC. The encoded protein is CASSLPLGLEETQHF. The complete variable domain, with remaining parts taken from reference TRBV28 and TRBJ2-5, reads DVKVTQSSRYLVKRTGEKVFLECVQDMDHENMFWYRQDPGLGLRLIYFSYDVKMKEKGDIPEGYSVSREKKERFSLILESASTNQTSMYLCASSLPLGLEETQHFGPGTRLLVL.

The gene calls are TRBV3-1 and TRBJ2-1; D is perhaps TRBD1 or TRBD2 (6 bases each). The J call is doubtful: the DNA matches TRBJ2-7 better. The CDR3 is made up of 14 amino acids. CDR1 and CDR2 from the germline V gene are LGHDT and YNNKEL (reference sequence). The CDR3 sequence: CASSQYREAYEQYF. The DNA for the CDR3 is TGTGCCAGCAGCCAATACAGGGAGGCCTACGAGCAGTACTTC.

The rearrangement joins TRBV27 to TRBJ1-2; D is uncertain. Germline V gene lookup returns CDR1 MNHEY and CDR2 SMNVEV (reference sequence). V dropped 5 bases and J dropped 5 bases, with 15 bases sitting between them. This CDR3 is built from 14 residues. CDR3 protein: CASSDKRGRYGYTF. As DNA, the CDR3 is TGTGCCAGCAGTGATAAGAGAGGAAGGTATGGCTACACCTTC.

Only a few counts were recorded for this clonotype. V and J are TRBV4-2 and TRBJ2-7, with 8 bases that match TRBD1. Looked up from germline, CDR1 is LGHNA and CDR2 is YNFKEQ. Trimming took 1 base from V and 6 from J; bases not matched to a gene: 8. This CDR3 is 15 amino acids long. The CDR3 protein is CASSQGETGVGEQYF. The CDR3 region has the DNA TGTGCCAGCAGCCAAGGCGAGACAGGGGTCGGCGAGCAGTACTTC.

The chain joins TRBV7-2 to TRBJ2-3; D is perhaps TRBD2 (6 bases). Germline V gene data show CDR1 as SGHTA and CDR2 as FQGNSA. CDR3 length equals 15 residues. V gave up 6 bases and J gave up 0 bases, with 13 bases separating them. The CDR3 nucleotides are TGTGCCAGCAGGGACGGGGGAAGGAGCACAGATACGCAGTATTTT. Translated, it gives CASRDGGRSTDTQYF.

The genes are TRBV7-9 and TRBJ2-3; D possibly matches TRBD1 or TRBD2 (6 bases each). The V end was cut by 5 bases, the J end by 4 bases, with 19 bases between. The CDR3 runs 16 residues. Germline V gene data show CDR1 as SEHNR and CDR2 as FQNEAQ (reference sequence). The CDR3 sequence: CASSLAGPGVPDTQYF. The CDR3 bases are TGTGCCAGCAGCCTGGCGGGACCAGGGGTACCAGATACGCAGTATTTT.

The chain couples TRBV15 to TRBJ1-5; TRBD1 aligns across 8 bases. From germline, CDR1 is LNHNV and CDR2 YYDKDF (reference sequence). The CDR3 is made up of 14 amino acids. After removal of 2 bases from V and 6 bases from J, the junction contained 3 bases not matched to a gene. The CDR3: CATSRITGGQPQHF. In nucleotides, the CDR3 is TGTGCCACCAGCAGAATTACAGGGGGTCAGCCCCAGCATTTT.